A single sample is the source of the 28 T cell receptor beta chains below, sequenced in a study of T cell repertoires in cytomegalovirus infection. TCRdb passed the reads through MiXCR, listing each CDR3 protein once. This repertoire shows about 450,000 distinct CDR3 sequences, roughly a third found once; its top ten account for roughly an eighth. Sequenced input: PBMCs. These receptor sequences come from a human donor in good health (CMV status not recorded). Some clones in this sample may be carry-over from other donors' samples.

The chain employs TRBV4-3 and TRBJ1-1; D is possibly TRBD1 (6 bases). CDR1 LGHNA and CDR2 YSLEER come from the germline V gene. Trimming pared 0 bases from V and 4 bases from J, leaving 9 bases between. This CDR3 has 14 amino acids. The CDR3 loop is CASSQDEGGTEAFF. The CDR3 nucleotides are TGCGCCAGCAGCCAAGATGAGGGGGGCACTGAAGCTTTCTTT.

This clonotype has more than one count but fewer than ten. The V gene is TRBV4-1, the J gene TRBJ2-7; no reliable D call. The CDR3 extends over 14 amino acids. The germline V gene encodes CDR1 MGHRA and CDR2 YSYEKL. V was shortened by 1 base and J by 2 bases, with 9 bases between the two germline ends. CDR3 in DNA: TGCGCCAGCAGCCAAGTGGCGGAAACCTACGAGCAGTACTTC. It specifies CASSQVAETYEQYF.

This clonotype was counted at least ten times. The chain couples TRBV7-6 to TRBJ2-1; 9 bases are a match to TRBD2. The CDR3 consists of 15 residues. The junction had 9 bases not matched to a gene; V was cut back by 5 bases and J by 7 bases. The germline gives CDR1 SGHVS, CDR2 FNYEAQ. The CDR3 spells CASSALAGAGNEQFF. CDR3 DNA: TGTGCCAGCAGCGCCTTAGCGGGGGCGGGGAATGAGCAGTTCTTC.

This clonotype appeared a few times. The genes are TRBV6-1 and TRBJ1-4; TRBD1 matches 8 bases. CDR1 and CDR2 (germline): MNHNS, SASEGT. V was clipped by 7 bases and J by 1 base; unmatched bases: 5. This CDR3 is built from 15 residues. For the CDR3, the DNA is TGTGCCAGCATCCTCACAGGGGGAACTAATGAAAAACTGTTTTTT. Protein product: CASILTGGTNEKLFF.

This chain joins TRBV15 and TRBJ2-1; the D gene could be TRBD1 or TRBD2 (5 bases each). This CDR3 comprises 15 residues. Between the trimmed V and J ends, which lost 6 bases and 2 bases, there was a span of 14 bases. The germline V gene has CDR1 LNHNV and CDR2 YYDKDF (reference sequence). The CDR3 protein is CATRGNGDPYNEQFF. The CDR3 DNA reads as TGTGCCACCAGGGGAAACGGGGACCCCTACAATGAGCAGTTCTTC.

This clonotype has only a few counts. The chain carries TRBV7-8 and TRBJ1-4; weak D call: TRBD1 (5 bases). The CDR3 sequence is 16 residues long. V was cut by 3 bases and J by 5 bases, with 16 bases left in between. Germline lookup yields CDR1 SGHVS and CDR2 FQNEAQ. The DNA of the CDR3 is TGTGCCAGCAGCTTGAAACCGGGACTAGGGAATGAAAAACTGTTTTTT. Translated, it gives CASSLKPGLGNEKLFF.

The V and J genes are TRBV5-1 and TRBJ2-7; D may be TRBD1 (5 bases). With 0 bases removed from V and 2 bases from J, the gap between germline ends came to 9 bases. Germline CDR1 reads SGHRS; CDR2 reads YFSETQ. This CDR3 has 14 amino acids. The CDR3 spells CASSLEETAYEQYF. CDR3 sequence (DNA): TGCGCCAGCAGCTTGGAGGAGACAGCCTACGAGCAGTACTTC.

This chain joins TRBV5-4 and TRBJ1-4; no clear D. The germline V gene encodes CDR1 SGHNT and CDR2 YYREEE (reference sequence). The CDR3 totals 14 residues. The V end was cut by 2 bases, the J end by 8 bases, with 13 bases between. This chain's CDR3 is CASSLSLEREKLFF. The CDR3 DNA reads TGTGCCAGCAGCTTAAGTCTAGAAAGGGAAAAACTGTTTTTT.

The chain carries TRBV2 and TRBJ1-1; D unclear. Trimming took 9 bases from V and 1 from J, leaving 21 bases between them. The germline CDR1 and CDR2 sequences are SNHLY and FYNNEI. The CDR3 is made up of 16 amino acids. CDR3 in DNA: TGTGCCAGTATTGATAGAGTAGGCGGACCGAACACTGAAGCTTTCTTT. This translates into CASIDRVGGPNTEAFF.

In its sample, this clonotype was seen many times. The chain is built from TRBV5-6 and TRBJ1-1, with 7 bases aligning to TRBD1. Germline V gene lookup returns CDR1 SGHDT and CDR2 YYEEEE. The CDR3 is made up of 15 amino acids. V was pared by 0 bases and J by 4 bases, with 6 bases of the junction left unmatched. The CDR3 loop is CASSLAPTGPTEAFF. The CDR3 region has the DNA TGTGCCAGCAGCTTGGCCCCGACAGGGCCCACTGAAGCTTTCTTT.

This clonotype was detected a few times. The V call is TRBV4-1, the J call TRBJ1-6; D unresolved. Germline V gene data show CDR1 as MGHRA and CDR2 as YSYEKL. The CDR3 extends over 15 amino acids. The V gene lost 4 bases and the J gene lost 5 bases, with 12 bases spanning the gap. CDR3: CASSPRPTNNSPLHF. In nucleotides, the CDR3 is TGCGCCAGCAGCCCCCGCCCCACCAATAATTCACCCCTCCACTTT.

The rearrangement links TRBV4-2 to TRBJ2-7; the D gene could be TRBD1 or TRBD2 (5 bases each). V was pared by 1 base and J by 5 bases, with 15 bases between. Germline V gene sequence: CDR1 LGHNA, CDR2 YNFKEQ. The CDR3 runs to 15 residues. CDR3 sequence: CASSQATVRGNEQYF. The CDR3 DNA reads TGTGCCAGCAGCCAAGCGACAGTTAGAGGGAACGAGCAGTACTTC.

A note on this clonotype: A read error may account for a junction end that differs from germline. The chain carries TRBV7-2 and TRBJ2-4, with D perhaps matching TRBD1 or TRBD2 (5 bases each). The germline V gene has CDR1 SGHTA and CDR2 FQGNSA. This CDR3 is built from 14 residues. The CDR3 DNA sequence: TGTGCCATCAGCTCCGACACCGGGACCAGCATTCCGTACTTC. The encoded protein is CAISSDTGTSIPYF.

The V call is TRBV20-1, the J call TRBJ1-1, with D unclear. In germline, CDR1 is DFQATT, CDR2 SNEGSKA (reference sequence). Trimming shortened V by 2 bases and J by 3 bases, and 4 bases separated the two germline ends. CDR3 length equals 11 residues. The chain's CDR3 is CSARQYTEAFF. DNA for the CDR3: TGCAGTGCTAGACAATACACTGAAGCTTTCTTT.

This clonotype was counted at least ten times. This sequence joins TRBV7-8 and TRBJ2-1; D is unresolved. CDR1 and CDR2 from the germline V gene are SGHVS and FQNEAQ. The V gene lost 5 bases and the J gene lost 9 bases, with 17 bases spanning the gap. This CDR3 comprises 14 residues. Here the CDR3 reads CASSHLARRGEQFF. The CDR3 DNA sequence: TGTGCCAGCAGCCACCTCGCCCGGAGAGGTGAGCAGTTCTTC.

This clonotype appeared a few times. The V and J genes are TRBV6-1 and TRBJ2-6; maybe TRBD2 (6 bases). CDR3 size: 19 residues. Germline V gene lookup returns CDR1 MNHNS and CDR2 SASEGT. The V and J ends lost 7 bases and 2 bases respectively, with 24 bases between them. Here the CDR3 DNA reads TGTGCCAGCACTCCTAAGGGTCGGGGGTTCTTAACTGGGGCCAACGTCCTGACTTTC. Protein sequence: CASTPKGRGFLTGANVLTF.

Concerning this clonotype itself: This may stem from a read error, because a much larger clone lies one nucleotide away. CDR3 coding DNA: TGCGCCAGCAGGGATCTTTACAATGAGCAGTGCTTC. Its translation: CASRDLYNEQCF. The chain has TRBV10-2 and TRBJ2-1, with D uncertain. This CDR3 is built from 12 residues. Germline CDR1 is WSHSY and CDR2 is SAAADI.

On this clonotype itself: The junction shows a germline mismatch at one end, possibly a read error. The chain links TRBV7-8 to TRBJ1-2; a weak D match, TRBD1 (5 bases). Germline V lookup: CDR1 SGHVS, CDR2 FQNEAQ. The CDR3 contains 14 residues. CDR3: CTSSSIWDNYGYTF. The CDR3 DNA sequence: TGTACCAGCAGCTCGATCTGGGACAACTATGGCTACACCTTC.

This clonotype turned up a few times. The CDR3 sequence: CASRGGPRDEQFF. CDR3 nucleotide sequence: TGTGCCAGCCGGGGGGGCCCTAGGGATGAGCAGTTCTTC. The chain has TRBV28 and TRBJ2-1; 8 bases are shared with TRBD2. Germline V gene data show CDR1 as MDHEN and CDR2 as SYDVKM. There are 13 residues in the CDR3. V was clipped by 8 bases and J by 8 bases; unmatched bases: 8.

There are a few counts of this clonotype. The V and J genes are TRBV7-2 and TRBJ1-1; no definite D call. Germline-derived CDR1 and CDR2 are SGHTA and FQGNSA. V lost 1 base to trimming and J lost 7 bases, with 10 bases between them. This CDR3 comprises 13 residues. For the CDR3, the DNA is TGTGCCAGCAGCTTAGTAGTGCGGGGTGAAGCTTTCTTT. Translation: CASSLVVRGEAFF.

This clonotype was seen more than once but under ten times. The chain carries TRBV18 and TRBJ2-3; 7 positions match TRBD2. V gave up 6 bases and J gave up 0 bases; unmatched junction bases: 6. This CDR3 comprises 15 residues. From germline, CDR1 is KGHSH and CDR2 LQKENI. CDR3 loop: CASSRDYTSTDTQYF. Written as DNA, the CDR3 is TGTGCCAGCTCCCGGGACTATACTAGCACAGATACGCAGTATTTT.

This clonotype was counted between two and nine times. CDR3 nucleotides: TGTGCCAGCAGCGGCCGGGACTCGAGCTCCTACAATGAGCAGTTCTTC. It encodes CASSGRDSSSYNEQFF. This chain uses TRBV7-9 with TRBJ2-1; D is perhaps TRBD2 (6 bases). There are 16 residues in the CDR3. Germline CDR1 is SEHNR and CDR2 is FQNEAQ (reference sequence). The germline V and J ends were trimmed by 5 bases and 0 bases, with 14 bases remaining between them.

This clonotype has more than one count but fewer than ten. The V call is TRBV19, the J call TRBJ2-3; D tentatively reads TRBD1 or TRBD2 (6 bases each). The CDR3 is 17 amino acids. The V and J ends lost 9 bases and 0 bases respectively, with 22 bases between them. CDR1 is LNHDA and CDR2 is SQIVND in the germline V gene (reference sequence). This chain's CDR3 is CASSSRQGTASTDTQYF. The CDR3 nucleotides are TGTGCCAGCAGTTCCCGTCAGGGGACTGCTAGCACAGATACGCAGTATTTT.

The gene calls are TRBV29-1 and TRBJ2-1, with D unresolved. V was shortened by 6 bases and J by 4 bases, with 4 bases between the two germline ends. The CDR3 runs 10 residues. CDR1 is SQVTM and CDR2 is ANQGSEA in the germline V gene. The CDR3 DNA follows: TGCAGCGTCTGGTACAATGAGCAGTTCTTC. Encoded protein: CSVWYNEQFF.

The chain has TRBV5-4 and TRBJ2-2, with D possibly TRBD2 on 6 matching bases. The V and J ends lost 0 bases and 6 bases respectively, with 12 bases between them. CDR3 size: 15 residues. The germline CDR1 and CDR2 sequences are SGHNT and YYREEE (reference sequence). The CDR3 protein is CASSLAGDRAGELFF. DNA of the CDR3: TGTGCCAGCAGCTTGGCGGGGGACCGGGCCGGGGAGCTGTTTTTT. The full variable domain, rest sourced from reference TRBV5-4 and TRBJ2-2, is ETGVTQSPTHLIKTRGQQVTLRCSSQSGHNTVSWYQQALGQGPQFIFQYYREEENGRGNFPPRFSGLQFPNYSSELNVNALELDDSALYLCASSLAGDRAGELFFGEGSRLTVL.

The chain has TRBV2 and TRBJ2-1, with TRBD2 identical over 12 bases. CDR3 length equals 15 residues. Per the germline V gene, CDR1 is SNHLY and CDR2 is FYNNEI. Trimming removed 6 bases from V and 5 bases from J; junction bases left unmatched: 5. CDR3 region: CASRKTSGGHNEQFF. The CDR3 nucleotides are TGTGCCAGCAGAAAGACTAGCGGGGGCCACAATGAGCAGTTCTTC.

This clonotype was observed many times. This sequence joins TRBV7-9 and TRBJ2-6, with D possibly TRBD2 on 7 matching bases. CDR3 length: 17 amino acids. Trimming cost V 6 bases and J 0 bases, with 15 bases left between them. Per germline, CDR1 SEHNR and CDR2 FQNEAQ (reference sequence). CDR3 in DNA: TGTGCCAGCAGGGAGGGGGGGGCCTTCTCTGGGGCCAACGTCCTGACTTTC. This translates into CASREGGAFSGANVLTF.

The chain carries TRBV25-1 and TRBJ1-5, with D uncertain. Deletions cut 2 bases from V and 1 base from J, with 12 bases between. Germline values: CDR1 MGHDK, CDR2 SYGVNS. The CDR3 covers 16 residues. The CDR3 nucleotides read TGTGCCAGCAGTGAAGCCACACTTGAGAGCAATCAGCCCCAGCATTTT. Its translation: CASSEATLESNQPQHF.